The sequence of this T cell receptor (beta chain) was determined in a study of T cell changes during pregnancy in multiple sclerosis. This clone was counted a few times. Trimming cost V 5 bases and J 15 bases, with 14 bases left between them. This CDR3 has 11 amino acids. Germline lookup yields CDR1 KGHSH and CDR2 LQKENI. Measured with immunoSEQ multiplex PCR; TCRdb has only the in-frame clones, and not every one. This sample has roughly 60,000 clones, with about 87% found just once. The receptor's source is a female donor with multiple sclerosis, enrolled in a pregnancy study. The specimen was CD4+ T cells from peripheral blood mononuclear cells, collected in the first trimester of pregnancy. The chain uses TRBV18 and TRBJ1-5, with D hard to call. The CDR3 region has the DNA TGTGCCAGCTCAGCAGACTCACTCATGCATTTT. Its translation: CASSADSLMHF.